This TCR beta chain originates from a study of beta chain features in type 1 diabetes. Unmatched junction bases numbered 13, after V lost 6 bases and J lost 5 bases. Germline V gene sequence: CDR1 SEHNR, CDR2 FQNEAQ (reference sequence). There are 17 residues in the CDR3. General observations from the study: Within each of all four CD4+ subsets, Type 1 diabetes patients had TCRB CDR3s that were moderately but significantly shorter.

Investigators reverse transcribed all isolated RNA, so they sequenced expressed TCRB transcripts. Method: immunoSEQ multiplex PCR; TCRdb's copy keeps in-frame clones and lacks some. The sample yields roughly 280,000 clones, around 22% seen once. On this clone: The antigen is not known.

Sequencing was carried out using naive CD4+ T cells from blood. The source of this sequence is a woman aged 25-40 years with type 1 diabetes. V is TRBV7-9 and J is TRBJ2-5; 12 bases map to TRBD2. The CDR3 loop is CASRRTSGTPHRETQYF. CDR3 DNA: TGTGCCAGCAGGAGGACTAGCGGGACTCCCCACCGGGAGACCCAGTACTTC.